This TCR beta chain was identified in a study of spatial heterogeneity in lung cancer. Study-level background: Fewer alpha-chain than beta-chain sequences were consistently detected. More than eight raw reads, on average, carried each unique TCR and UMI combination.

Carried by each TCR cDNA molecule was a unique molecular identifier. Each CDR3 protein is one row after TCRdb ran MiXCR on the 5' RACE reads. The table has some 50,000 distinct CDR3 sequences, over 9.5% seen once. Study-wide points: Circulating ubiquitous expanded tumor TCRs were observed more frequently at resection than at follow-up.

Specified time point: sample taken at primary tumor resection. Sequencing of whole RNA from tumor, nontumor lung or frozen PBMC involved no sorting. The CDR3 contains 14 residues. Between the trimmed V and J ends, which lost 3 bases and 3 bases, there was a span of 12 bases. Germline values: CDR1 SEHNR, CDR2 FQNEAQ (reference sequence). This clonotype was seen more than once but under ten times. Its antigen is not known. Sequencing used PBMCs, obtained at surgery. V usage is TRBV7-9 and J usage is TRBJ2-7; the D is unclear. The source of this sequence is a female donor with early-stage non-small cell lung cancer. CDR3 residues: CASSLGTDGYEQYF. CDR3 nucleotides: TGTGCCAGCAGCTTGGGAACGGACGGCTACGAGCAGTACTTC.